A single sample gave rise to the 25 T cell receptor beta chains below, sequenced in a study of CD8 T cells in Susac syndrome. Random hexamers were used to reverse transcribe about 0.5 to 1 ug of RNA. Via MiXCR, TCRdb re-called the immunoSEQ multiplex PCR reads, giving one row per CDR3 protein. Of some 180,000 distinct CDR3 sequences listed, around 94% are singletons. The sample comprised CD4+ T cells from PBMCs. These receptors were taken from a human donor with Susac syndrome.

The chain carries TRBV9 and TRBJ2-5; 9 nucleotides align to TRBD2. The CDR3 loop spans 17 amino acids. Per the germline V gene, CDR1 is SGDLS and CDR2 is YYNGEE. Losses at the gene ends were 0 bases for V and 4 bases for J; bases not matched to a gene: 10. The CDR3 region is CASSVGAPGLASETQYF. CDR3 DNA: TGTGCCAGCAGCGTAGGTGCTCCTGGACTAGCGTCAGAGACCCAGTACTTC.

The V and J genes are TRBV6-2 or TRBV6-3 and TRBJ1-1; D unclear. Per the germline V gene, CDR1 is MNHEY and CDR2 is SVGEGT. The CDR3 length is 12 residues. Between the trimmed V and J ends, which lost 6 bases and 7 bases, there was a span of 12 bases. Written as DNA, the CDR3 is TGTGCCAGCAGAGCAGGCTCTGGTGAAGCTTTCTTT. Encoded protein: CASRAGSGEAFF.

J is TRBJ2-1 and V is TRBV29-1, with D maybe TRBD1 (6 bases). The CDR3 length is 16 residues. V lost 6 bases and J lost 2, with 20 bases in between. Per germline, CDR1 SQVTM and CDR2 ANQGSEA. DNA for the CDR3: TGCAGCGTATCGAGACAGGCTGCGGTCCCCTACAATGAGCAGTTCTTC. This translates into CSVSRQAAVPYNEQFF.

The V gene is TRBV6-1, the J gene TRBJ1-5; D might be TRBD1 (5 bases). This CDR3 region has 15 residues. Germline V gene sequence: CDR1 MNHNS, CDR2 SASEGT. Trimming left V 2 bases short and J 1 base short, with 9 bases between. The CDR3 DNA sequence: TGTGCCAGCAGTGAATTGGGACGGAGCAATCAGCCCCAGCATTTT. It is translated as CASSELGRSNQPQHF.

J is TRBJ2-7 and V is TRBV20-1; TRBD1 agrees at 8 bases. The junction had 11 bases not matched to a gene; V was cut back by 4 bases and J by 3 bases. Germline V gene data show CDR1 as DFQATT and CDR2 as SNEGSKA (reference sequence). CDR3 length equals 15 residues. CDR3 DNA: TGCAGTGCTAAAGGATATGACAGGGGAGACTACGAGCAGTACTTC. Residues: CSAKGYDRGDYEQYF.

The chain uses TRBV9 and TRBJ1-2; a possible D gene is TRBD1 (5 bases). V gave up 4 bases and J gave up 4 bases, with 17 bases separating them. The CDR3 is 15 amino acids. Germline lookup yields CDR1 SGDLS and CDR2 YYNGEE. CDR3 coding DNA: TGTGCCAGCAGCTCGGGCCCCGAAAGGGGCTATGGCTACACCTTC. This codes for CASSSGPERGYGYTF.

This rearrangement joins TRBV3-1 to TRBJ1-2; D perhaps matches TRBD1 (5 bases). Trimming pared 0 bases from V and 0 bases from J, leaving 11 bases between. The CDR3 is made up of 16 amino acids. CDR1 is LGHDT, CDR2 YNNKEL, per germline (reference sequence). The CDR3 sequence: CASSQEAGGSNYGYTF. The CDR3 coding sequence is TGTGCCAGCAGCCAAGAAGCCGGGGGTTCTAACTATGGCTACACCTTC.

The genes are TRBV3-1 and TRBJ1-1, with D unresolved. The germline gives CDR1 LGHDT, CDR2 YNNKEL (reference sequence). This CDR3 is built from 11 residues. Trimming cost V 1 base and J 10 bases, with 7 bases left between them. The CDR3 here is CASSQGPVAFF. CDR3 bases: TGTGCCAGCAGCCAAGGACCTGTAGCTTTCTTT. Together with reference TRBV3-1 and TRBJ1-1, the CDR3 gives the full variable domain: DTAVSQTPKYLVTQMGNDKSIKCEQNLGHDTMYWYKQDSKKFLKIMFSYNNKELIINETVPNRFSPKSPDKAHLNLHINSLELGDSAVYFCASSQGPVAFFGQGTRLTVV.

V and J are TRBV2 and TRBJ2-3, with D perhaps TRBD2 (7 bases). CDR1 is SNHLY, CDR2 FYNNEI, per germline. The CDR3 is 15 residues long. Trimming stripped 6 bases from V and 3 bases from J, with 16 bases between. The CDR3 bases are TGTGCCAGCAGCGGGAGGTCAGGGGTGACAGATACGCAGTATTTT. Translation: CASSGRSGVTDTQYF.

This clonotype was detected once. The chain joins TRBV14 to TRBJ2-1; 13 nucleotides line up with TRBD2. Germline trimming cut 10 bases from V and 3 bases from J; bases unmatched to any gene: 6. Germline CDR1 SGHDN, CDR2 FVKESK. CDR3 length equals 15 residues. CDR3 in DNA: TGTGCCACCCTGAGGACTAGCGGGGGCTACAATGAGCAGTTCTTC. It encodes CATLRTSGGYNEQFF. Looking up the rest from reference TRBV14 and TRBJ2-1 gives the full variable domain: EAGVTQFPSHSVIEKGQTVTLRCDPISGHDNLYWYRRVMGKEIKFLLHFVKESKQDESGMPNNRFLAERTGGTYSTLKVQPAELEDSGVYFCATLRTSGGYNEQFFGPGTRLTVL.

The chain recombines TRBV29-1 with TRBJ2-5, with 11 bases matching TRBD1. Trimming cost V 2 bases and J 2 bases; bases outside gene matches: 1. This CDR3 spans 14 amino acids. CDR1 SQVTM and CDR2 ANQGSEA come from the germline V gene. CDR3 bases: TGCAGCGTTGAACGGGACAGGGGGCAAGAGACCCAGTACTTC. Its translation: CSVERDRGQETQYF. Combining the CDR3 with reference TRBV29-1 and TRBJ2-5 gives the whole variable domain SAVISQKPSRDICQRGTSLTIQCQVDSQVTMMFWYRQQPGQSLTLIATANQGSEATYESGFVIDKFPISRPNLTFSTLTVSNMSPEDSSIYLCSVERDRGQETQYFGPGTRLLVL.

CDR3 protein: CASSQGRNTEAFF. The CDR3 DNA follows: TGTGCCAGCAGCCAAGGGAGGAACACTGAAGCTTTCTTT. This chain connects TRBV3-1 to TRBJ1-1; no firm D call. Germline CDR1 reads LGHDT; CDR2 reads YNNKEL (reference sequence). Trimming pared 1 base from V and 1 base from J, leaving 4 bases between. CDR3 length: 13 residues. The entire variable domain, with the rest obtained from reference TRBV3-1 and TRBJ1-1, is as follows: DTAVSQTPKYLVTQMGNDKSIKCEQNLGHDTMYWYKQDSKKFLKIMFSYNNKELIINETVPNRFSPKSPDKAHLNLHINSLELGDSAVYFCASSQGRNTEAFFGQGTRLTVV.

The rearrangement uses TRBV28 and TRBJ1-2, with 9 bases that match TRBD1. The CDR3 consists of 15 residues. Germline V gene data show CDR1 as MDHEN and CDR2 as SYDVKM. Losses at the gene ends were 7 bases for V and 4 bases for J; bases not matched to a gene: 10. This CDR3 reads CASTSGTGMSYGYTF. CDR3 DNA: TGTGCCAGCACCTCCGGGACAGGGATGAGCTATGGCTACACCTTC.

V is TRBV30 and J is TRBJ2-7, with D possibly being TRBD1 (5 bases). V lost 1 base and J 2 bases, leaving 6 bases between the germline ends. Germline CDR1 and CDR2: GTSNPN and SVGIG (reference sequence). The CDR3 is 12 amino acids. CDR3 sequence: CAWSGQPYEQYF. Here the CDR3 DNA reads TGTGCCTGGAGTGGACAGCCCTACGAGCAGTACTTC. Combining the CDR3 with reference TRBV30 and TRBJ2-7 gives the whole variable domain SQTIHQWPATLVQPVGSPLSLECTVEGTSNPNLYWYRQAAGRGLQLLFYSVGIGQISSEVPQNLSASRPQDRQFILSSKKLLLSDSGFYLCAWSGQPYEQYFGPGTRLTVT.

The gene calls are TRBV4-1 and TRBJ1-5; D gene uncertain. Trimming stripped 3 bases from V and 4 bases from J, with 7 bases between. The CDR3 sequence is 13 residues long. Looked up from germline, CDR1 is MGHRA and CDR2 is YSYEKL. The CDR3 DNA follows: TGCGCCAGCAGCCAGGGGAAAAATCAGCCCCAGCATTTT. This gives the protein CASSQGKNQPQHF.

V is TRBV7-3 and J is TRBJ2-6; D might be TRBD2 (6 bases). V was pared by 5 bases and J by 0 bases, with 11 bases between. The CDR3 runs to 16 residues. Looked up from germline, CDR1 is SGHTA and CDR2 is FQGTGA. The CDR3 reads CASSPGVHSGANVLTF. In DNA form, the CDR3 reads TGTGCCAGCAGCCCGGGGGTCCACTCTGGGGCCAACGTCCTGACTTTC.

The V call is TRBV12-3 or TRBV12-4, the J call TRBJ2-2, with TRBD2 matching 7 bases. V gave up 9 bases and J gave up 5 bases; unmatched junction bases: 9. The CDR3 loop spans 14 amino acids. The CDR3 here is CASGRGTTTGELFF. DNA of the CDR3: TGTGCCAGTGGGCGGGGGACCACTACCGGGGAGCTGTTTTTT.

The gene calls are TRBV6-6 and TRBJ1-5, with 7 bases lining up with TRBD1. Looked up from germline, CDR1 is MNHNY and CDR2 is SVGAGI (reference sequence). The CDR3 is 16 amino acids. The trim removed 5 bases at V and 6 bases at J, leaving 13 bases unmatched. For the CDR3, the DNA is TGTGCCAGCAGTCAAGGGACAGCTGTTCGTACTCAGCCCCAGCATTTT. Residues: CASSQGTAVRTQPQHF.

This chain connects TRBV2 to TRBJ1-2, with 7 bases matching TRBD1. CDR1 and CDR2 from the germline V gene are SNHLY and FYNNEI. The CDR3 is 13 amino acids. Germline trimming cut 6 bases from V and 3 bases from J; bases unmatched to any gene: 4. CDR3 protein: CASRPGTDYGYTF. CDR3 DNA: TGTGCCAGCAGGCCGGGGACAGACTATGGCTACACCTTC. The complete variable domain, with remaining parts taken from reference TRBV2 and TRBJ1-2, reads EPEVTQTPSHQVTQMGQEVILRCVPISNHLYFYWYRQILGQKVEFLVSFYNNEISEKSEIFDDQFSVERPDGSNFTLKIRSTKLEDSAMYFCASRPGTDYGYTFGSGTRLTVV.

The V and J genes are TRBV5-1 and TRBJ2-7; the match to TRBD2 covers 7 bases. Germline lookup yields CDR1 SGHRS and CDR2 YFSETQ. This CDR3 contains 15 residues. The ends lost 5 bases at V and 1 base at J; junction bases unmatched: 9. CDR3 amino acids: CASRGGADSSYEQYF. The CDR3, as DNA: TGCGCCAGCAGGGGAGGGGCAGATTCTTCCTACGAGCAGTACTTC.

Written as DNA, the CDR3 is TGCAGTGCTCCCCAGGTCGACAGAACCAATGAGCAGTTCTTC. It codes for CSAPQVDRTNEQFF. The chain carries TRBV20-1 and TRBJ2-1, with a tentative D call TRBD1 (5 bases). Germline values: CDR1 DFQATT, CDR2 SNEGSKA (reference sequence). The CDR3 is 14 residues long. Trimming cost V 5 bases and J 6 bases, with 17 bases left between them.

This chain uses TRBV5-1 with TRBJ2-5; D gene uncertain. Germline lookup yields CDR1 SGHRS and CDR2 YFSETQ. This CDR3 is built from 16 residues. Trimming removed 2 bases from V and 3 bases from J, with 17 bases in between. The CDR3 loop is CASSFDDTVAKETQYF. As DNA, the CDR3 is TGCGCCAGCAGCTTCGATGACACAGTAGCCAAAGAGACCCAGTACTTC.

The chain employs TRBV20-1 and TRBJ1-1; no clear D. The V and J ends lost 3 bases and 7 bases respectively, with 6 bases between them. The CDR3 is made up of 10 amino acids. Germline V gene sequence: CDR1 DFQATT, CDR2 SNEGSKA (reference sequence). The CDR3 protein is CSASTYEAFF. CDR3 in DNA: TGCAGTGCTAGTACGTATGAAGCTTTCTTT.

J is TRBJ1-5 and V is TRBV19, with 8 bases matching TRBD1. V trimming: 6 bases; J trimming: 6 bases; junction bases outside the gene matches: 4. The CDR3 is 13 residues long. Per germline, CDR1 LNHDA and CDR2 SQIVND (reference sequence). The CDR3 coding sequence is TGTGCCAGTAGAGACAGGGGAGGTCAGCCCCAGCATTTT. The encoded protein is CASRDRGGQPQHF.

This chain connects TRBV9 to TRBJ2-1, with D unresolved. The CDR3 runs 15 residues. Looked up from germline, CDR1 is SGDLS and CDR2 is YYNGEE. Trimming stripped 0 bases from V and 2 bases from J, with 9 bases between. CDR3 coding DNA: TGTGCCAGCAGCGTAGGGAGTAGTCCCTACAATGAGCAGTTCTTC. Its protein product is CASSVGSSPYNEQFF.